The present TCR beta chain was sequenced within a study of T cells in Graves' hyperthyroidism and ophthalmopathy. The investigators amplified TCR beta CDR3 regions from RNA transcripts. First-round RT-PCR with HTBI primers amplified the TCR CDR3 region. MiXCR, run by TCRdb on the multiplex PCR reads, gives a single entry per CDR3 protein. Of about 570,000 distinct CDR3 sequences in the sample, just over 45% were seen once. Deletions cut 0 bases from V and 7 bases from J, with 16 bases between. CDR3 size: 16 residues. CDR1 SGHVS and CDR2 FQNEAQ come from the germline V gene. In regard to this clonotype: Antigen unknown.

Study observations and caveats: Blood also carried most thyroid clonotypes expanded above 0.001. Onset of ophthalmopathy came a median approximately 6 months after the model predicted it. By a 13 V-J model, ophthalmopathy was set apart from stable hyperthyroidism.

Based on clinical symptoms, serum thyroxine and TRAb, thyroid ultrasound and orbital computed tomography, diagnoses were reached. What was sequenced was peripheral blood or thyroid tissue (not recorded which). This receptor was identified in an adult woman with Graves' disease, either hyperthyroidism or ophthalmopathy (not recorded which). J is TRBJ2-1 and V is TRBV7-8; no clear D. CDR3 sequence reads: CASSLARFGWENEQFF. DNA of the CDR3: TGTGCCAGCAGCTTAGCTAGGTTCGGATGGGAAAATGAGCAGTTCTTC.